The clone carrying this TCR beta chain was seen many times. Generated by immunoSEQ multiplex PCR, the TCRdb table keeps only in-frame clones and is missing some. The sample lists approximately 220,000 clones, around 84% occurring once. This sample stems from a study of blood T cell repertoires in COVID-19. This CDR3 contains 18 residues. J was trimmed by 5 bases and V by 0 bases; bases with no gene match: 11. Germline CDR1 and CDR2: LGHNA and YSLEER. The sequenced sample was peripheral blood. The TCR originated in a woman aged 55-70 years who had recovered from COVID-19. The chain links TRBV4-3 to TRBJ2-2; 8 nucleotides match TRBD1. The CDR3 region is CASSQENLTGAGTGELFF. CDR3 DNA: TGCGCCAGCAGCCAAGAGAATTTGACAGGGGCGGGGACCGGGGAGCTGTTTTTT.